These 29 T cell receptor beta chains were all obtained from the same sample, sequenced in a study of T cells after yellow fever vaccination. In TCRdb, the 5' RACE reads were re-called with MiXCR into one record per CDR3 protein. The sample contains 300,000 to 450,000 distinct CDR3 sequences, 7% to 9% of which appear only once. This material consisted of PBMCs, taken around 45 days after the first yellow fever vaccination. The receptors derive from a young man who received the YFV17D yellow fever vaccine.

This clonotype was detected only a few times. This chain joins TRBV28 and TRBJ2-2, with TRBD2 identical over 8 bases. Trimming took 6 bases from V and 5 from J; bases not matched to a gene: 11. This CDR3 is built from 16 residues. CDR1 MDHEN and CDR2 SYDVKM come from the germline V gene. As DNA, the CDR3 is TGTGCCAGCAGGCTCGGGGACGGCGGGGGGACCGGGGAGCTGTTTTTT. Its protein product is CASRLGDGGGTGELFF.

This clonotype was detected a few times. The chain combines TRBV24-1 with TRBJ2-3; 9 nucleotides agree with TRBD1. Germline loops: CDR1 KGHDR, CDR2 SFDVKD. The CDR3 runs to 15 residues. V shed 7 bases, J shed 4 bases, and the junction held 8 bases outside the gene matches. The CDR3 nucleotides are TGTGCCACCAGGCTGGGACAGGGAGGAGCAGATACGCAGTATTTT. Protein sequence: CATRLGQGGADTQYF.

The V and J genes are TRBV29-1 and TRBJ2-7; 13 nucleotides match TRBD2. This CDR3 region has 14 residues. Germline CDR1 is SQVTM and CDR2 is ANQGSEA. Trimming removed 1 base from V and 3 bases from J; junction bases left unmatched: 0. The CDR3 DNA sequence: TGCAGCGTTGAAGGGACTAGCGGGGGCTACGAGCAGTACTTC. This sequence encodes CSVEGTSGGYEQYF.

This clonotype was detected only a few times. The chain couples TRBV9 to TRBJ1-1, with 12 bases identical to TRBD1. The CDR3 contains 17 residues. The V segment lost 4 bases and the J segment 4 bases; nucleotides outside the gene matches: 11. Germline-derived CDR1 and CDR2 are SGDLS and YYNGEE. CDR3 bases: TGTGCCAGCAGCCGGGGACAGGGGGCCTACTCGCGCACTGAAGCTTTCTTT. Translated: CASSRGQGAYSRTEAFF.

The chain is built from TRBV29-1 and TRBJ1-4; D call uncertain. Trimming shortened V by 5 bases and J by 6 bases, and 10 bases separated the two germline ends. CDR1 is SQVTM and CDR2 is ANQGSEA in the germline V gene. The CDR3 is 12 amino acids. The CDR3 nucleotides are TGCAGCGTTTCCTTATGGGATGAAAAACTGTTTTTT. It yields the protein CSVSLWDEKLFF.

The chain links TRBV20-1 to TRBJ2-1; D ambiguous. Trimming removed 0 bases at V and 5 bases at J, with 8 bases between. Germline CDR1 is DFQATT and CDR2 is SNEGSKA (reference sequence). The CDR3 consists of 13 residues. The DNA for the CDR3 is TGCAGTGCTAGAGATTACCATAACAATGAGCAGTTCTTC. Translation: CSARDYHNNEQFF.

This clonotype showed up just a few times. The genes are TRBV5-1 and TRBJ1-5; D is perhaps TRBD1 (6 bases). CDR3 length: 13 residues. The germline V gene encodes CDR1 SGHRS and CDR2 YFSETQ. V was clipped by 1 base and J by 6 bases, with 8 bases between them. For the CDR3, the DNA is TGCGCCAGCAGCTTGACAGGGTTTCAGCCCCAGCATTTT. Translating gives CASSLTGFQPQHF.

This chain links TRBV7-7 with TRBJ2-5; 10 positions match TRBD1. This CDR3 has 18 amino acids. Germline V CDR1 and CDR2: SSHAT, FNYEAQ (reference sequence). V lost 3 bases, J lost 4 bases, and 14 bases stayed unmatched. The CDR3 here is CASSLFAPGTGDGETQYF. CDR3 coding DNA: TGTGCCAGCAGCTTGTTCGCCCCCGGGACAGGGGATGGAGAGACCCAGTACTTC.

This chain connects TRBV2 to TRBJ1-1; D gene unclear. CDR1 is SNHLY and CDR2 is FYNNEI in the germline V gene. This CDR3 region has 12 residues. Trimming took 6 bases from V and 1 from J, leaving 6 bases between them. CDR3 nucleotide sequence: TGTGCCAGCAGACGGGCGAACACTGAAGCTTTCTTT. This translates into CASRRANTEAFF.

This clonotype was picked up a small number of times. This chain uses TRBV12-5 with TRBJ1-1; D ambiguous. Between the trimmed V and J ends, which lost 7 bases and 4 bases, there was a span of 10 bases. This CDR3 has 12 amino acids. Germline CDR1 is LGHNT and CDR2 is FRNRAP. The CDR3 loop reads CASATGSTEAFF. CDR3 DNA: TGTGCTAGTGCCACTGGGAGCACTGAAGCTTTCTTT.

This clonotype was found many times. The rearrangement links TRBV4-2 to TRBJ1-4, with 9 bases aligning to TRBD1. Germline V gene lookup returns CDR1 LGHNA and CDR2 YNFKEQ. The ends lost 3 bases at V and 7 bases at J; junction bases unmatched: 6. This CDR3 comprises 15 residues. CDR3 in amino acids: CASSQKQGASEKLFF. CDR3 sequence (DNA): TGTGCCAGCAGCCAGAAACAGGGGGCGAGTGAAAAACTGTTTTTT.

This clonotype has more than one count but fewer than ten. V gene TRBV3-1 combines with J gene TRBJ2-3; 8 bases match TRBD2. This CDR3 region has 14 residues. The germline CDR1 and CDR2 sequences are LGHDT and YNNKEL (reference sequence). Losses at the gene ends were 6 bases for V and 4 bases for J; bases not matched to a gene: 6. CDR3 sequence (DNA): TGTGCCAGCAGACCTCGGACTAGCCCAGATACGCAGTATTTT. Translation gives CASRPRTSPDTQYF.

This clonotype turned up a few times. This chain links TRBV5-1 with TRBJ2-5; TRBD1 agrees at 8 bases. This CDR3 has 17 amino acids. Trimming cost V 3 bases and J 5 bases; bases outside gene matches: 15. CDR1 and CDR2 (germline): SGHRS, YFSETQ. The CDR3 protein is CASSSSTFRGLGETQYF. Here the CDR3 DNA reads TGCGCCAGCAGCTCTTCCACGTTCAGGGGGCTTGGGGAGACCCAGTACTTC.

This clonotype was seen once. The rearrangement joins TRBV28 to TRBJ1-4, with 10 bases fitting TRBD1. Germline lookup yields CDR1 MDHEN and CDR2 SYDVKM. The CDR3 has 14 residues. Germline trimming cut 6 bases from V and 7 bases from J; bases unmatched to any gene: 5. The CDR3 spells CASRKDRGTEKLFF. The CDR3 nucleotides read TGTGCCAGCAGAAAGGACAGGGGGACTGAAAAACTGTTTTTT.

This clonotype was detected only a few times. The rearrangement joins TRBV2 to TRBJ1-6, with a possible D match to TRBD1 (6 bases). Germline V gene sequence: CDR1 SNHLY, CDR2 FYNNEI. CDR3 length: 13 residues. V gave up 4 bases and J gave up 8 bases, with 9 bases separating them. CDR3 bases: TGTGCCAGCAGTGGGGACACAGATTCACCCCTCCACTTT. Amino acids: CASSGDTDSPLHF.

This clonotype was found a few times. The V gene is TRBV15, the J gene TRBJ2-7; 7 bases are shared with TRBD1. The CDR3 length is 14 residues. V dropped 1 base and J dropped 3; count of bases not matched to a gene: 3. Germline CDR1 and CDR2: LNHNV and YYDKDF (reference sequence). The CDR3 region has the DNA TGTGCCACCAGCAGAGTAGGGGGCAGCTACGAGCAGTACTTC. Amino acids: CATSRVGGSYEQYF.

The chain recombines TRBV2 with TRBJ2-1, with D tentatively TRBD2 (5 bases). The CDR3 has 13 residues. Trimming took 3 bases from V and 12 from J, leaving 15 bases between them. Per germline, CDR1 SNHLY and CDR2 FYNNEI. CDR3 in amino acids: CASSDRDGNAQFF. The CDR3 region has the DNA TGTGCCAGCAGTGACAGAGACGGGAACGCGCAGTTCTTC.

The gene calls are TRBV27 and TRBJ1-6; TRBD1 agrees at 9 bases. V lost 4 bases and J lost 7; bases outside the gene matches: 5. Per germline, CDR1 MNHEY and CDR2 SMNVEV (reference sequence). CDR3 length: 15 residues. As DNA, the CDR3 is TGTGCCAGCAGTTCGCGACAGGGGGGCAATTCACCCCTCCACTTT. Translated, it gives CASSSRQGGNSPLHF.

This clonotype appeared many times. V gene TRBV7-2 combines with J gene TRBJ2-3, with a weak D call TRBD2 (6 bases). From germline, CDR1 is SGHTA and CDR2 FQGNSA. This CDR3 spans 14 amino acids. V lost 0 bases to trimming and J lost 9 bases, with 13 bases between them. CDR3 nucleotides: TGTGCCAGCAGCTTAGCCCGAGAGGGAGGAACGCAGTATTTT. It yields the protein CASSLAREGGTQYF.

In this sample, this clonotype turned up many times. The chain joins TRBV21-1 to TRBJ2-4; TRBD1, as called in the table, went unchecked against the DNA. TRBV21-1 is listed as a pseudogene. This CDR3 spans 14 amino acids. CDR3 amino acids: CASSSGQGRNIQYF. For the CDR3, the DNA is TGTGCCAGCAGCAGCGGACAGGGGAGGAACATTCAGTACTTC.

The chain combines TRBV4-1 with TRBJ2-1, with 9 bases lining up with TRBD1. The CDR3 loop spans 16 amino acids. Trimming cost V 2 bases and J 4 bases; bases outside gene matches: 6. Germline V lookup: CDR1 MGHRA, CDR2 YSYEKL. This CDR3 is CASSQPGQGPYNEQFF. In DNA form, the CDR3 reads TGCGCCAGCAGCCAACCGGGACAGGGACCTTACAATGAGCAGTTCTTC.

Here the CDR3 DNA reads TGTGCCAGCAGCCCTCCGGGACAGGGGCTCTACGAGCAGTACGTC. Protein sequence: CASSPPGQGLYEQYV. The chain has TRBV28 and TRBJ2-7, with 10 bases matching TRBD1. The germline gives CDR1 MDHEN, CDR2 SYDVKM. With V trimmed by 6 bases and J by 3 bases, 8 bases remained unmatched. The CDR3 runs to 15 residues.

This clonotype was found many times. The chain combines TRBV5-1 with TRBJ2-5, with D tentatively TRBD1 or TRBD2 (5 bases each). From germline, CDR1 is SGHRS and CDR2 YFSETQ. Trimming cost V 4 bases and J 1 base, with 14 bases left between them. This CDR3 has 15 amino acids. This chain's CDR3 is CASSNLGAVQETQYF. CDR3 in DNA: TGCGCCAGCAGCAACCTCGGGGCGGTCCAAGAGACCCAGTACTTC.

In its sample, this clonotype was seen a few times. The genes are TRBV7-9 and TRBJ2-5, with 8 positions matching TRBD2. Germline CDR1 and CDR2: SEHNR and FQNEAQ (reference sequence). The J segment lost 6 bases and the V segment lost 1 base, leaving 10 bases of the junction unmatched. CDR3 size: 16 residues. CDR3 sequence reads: CASSLVQRGLSQTQYF. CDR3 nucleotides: TGTGCCAGCAGCTTAGTCCAGCGGGGGCTCAGTCAGACCCAGTACTTC.

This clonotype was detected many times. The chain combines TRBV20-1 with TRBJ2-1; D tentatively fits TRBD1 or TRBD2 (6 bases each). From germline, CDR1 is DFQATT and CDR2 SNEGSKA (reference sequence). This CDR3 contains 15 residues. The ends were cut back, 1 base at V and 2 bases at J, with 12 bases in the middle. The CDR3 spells CSARAEEGAYNEQFF. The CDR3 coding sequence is TGCAGTGCTAGAGCCGAGGAGGGGGCCTACAATGAGCAGTTCTTC.

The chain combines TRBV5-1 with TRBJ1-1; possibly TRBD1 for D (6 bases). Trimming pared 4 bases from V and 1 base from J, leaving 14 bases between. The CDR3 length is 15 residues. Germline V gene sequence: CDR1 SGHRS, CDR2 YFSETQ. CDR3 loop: CASSADRPRNTEAFF. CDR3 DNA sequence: TGCGCCAGCAGCGCCGACAGGCCGAGGAACACTGAAGCTTTCTTT.

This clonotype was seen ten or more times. The CDR3, as DNA: TGTGCCAGCAGCTCCTATAATTCACCCCTCCACTTT. This gives the protein CASSSYNSPLHF. V and J are TRBV7-2 and TRBJ1-6; D ambiguous. CDR1 and CDR2 from the germline V gene are SGHTA and FQGNSA. This CDR3 comprises 12 residues. The V gene lost 4 bases and the J gene lost 2 bases, with 0 bases spanning the gap.

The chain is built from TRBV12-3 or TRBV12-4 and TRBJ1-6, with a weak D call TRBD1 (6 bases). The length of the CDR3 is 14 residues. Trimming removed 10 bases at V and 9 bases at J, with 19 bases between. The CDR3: CAIKDSRFGSPLHF. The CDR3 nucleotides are TGTGCCATCAAGGACAGTCGGTTTGGTTCACCCCTCCACTTT.

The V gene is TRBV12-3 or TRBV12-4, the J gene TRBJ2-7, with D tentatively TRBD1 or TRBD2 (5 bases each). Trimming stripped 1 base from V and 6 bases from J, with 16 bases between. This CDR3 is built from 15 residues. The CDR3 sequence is CASSLVGVGAGEQYV. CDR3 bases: TGTGCCAGCAGTTTAGTGGGGGTCGGGGCGGGCGAGCAGTACGTC.